The clone carrying this T cell receptor beta chain was observed a single time. Profiled with immunoSEQ multiplex PCR; TCRdb holds only in-frame clones, not every one. The sample holds some 290,000 clones, almost 80% seen once. These data originate in a study of cytotoxic CD8 clonotypes in ibrutinib-treated CLL. CDR3 length: 13 amino acids. From germline, CDR1 is SGHNT and CDR2 YENEEA. V was pared by 3 bases and J by 6 bases, with 9 bases between. The chain is built from TRBV11-3 and TRBJ2-1; D is unclear. The sequence came from a human donor with chronic lymphocytic leukemia. The sequencing used PBMCs, collected before ibrutinib treatment. CDR3 amino acids: CASSFLATNEQFF. The DNA of the CDR3 is TGTGCCAGCAGCTTCCTCGCGACCAATGAGCAGTTCTTC.